This T cell receptor beta chain was retrieved from a study of OX40 agonist ivuxolimab in advanced cancers. Study information: Participants, approximately 81% male, averaged roughly 55 years of age, ranging from about 23 to 79.

Researchers took blood at baseline, on cycle 4 day 1, and on cycle 7 day 1. Per the germline V gene, CDR1 is SGHVS and CDR2 is FNYEAQ. The CDR3 contains 14 residues. The trim removed 5 bases at V and 5 bases at J, leaving 5 bases unmatched. Libraries were prepared by immunoSEQ multiplex PCR; TCRdb keeps only in-frame clonotypes and omits some of them. Counted here are some 44,000 clones, 82% occurring once; the ten biggest clones make up about 23%. The V and J genes are TRBV7-6 and TRBJ2-1; the match to TRBD2 covers 8 bases. The input for sequencing was CD4+ or CD8+ T cells sorted from blood, taken in a trial of the OX40 agonist ivuxolimab. The sequence was collected from an adult with an advanced solid tumor such as melanoma, head and neck, liver or kidney cancer. The CDR3 loop is CASSVGTRNNEQFF. In nucleotides, the CDR3 is TGTGCCAGCAGCGTCGGGACTAGAAACAATGAGCAGTTCTTC.